The 32 T cell receptor beta chains presented below share a single source sample, sequenced in a study of Graves' ophthalmopathy and Graves' hyperthyroidism. Amplification from RNA transcripts yielded the TCR beta CDR3 regions. Investigators did first-round RT-PCR with HTBI primers, then second-round multiplex PCR. TCRdb processed the multiplex PCR reads anew with MiXCR; each CDR3 protein has one entry. The table records nearly 400,000 distinct CDR3 sequences, about 17% of them present only once. Sequencing was carried out using peripheral blood. These receptors were collected from a woman aged 18-29 years with Graves' ophthalmopathy.

The table lists this clonotype with many counts. V is TRBV11-2 and J is TRBJ2-2, with 7 bases identical to TRBD1. Germline CDR1 SGHAT, CDR2 FQNNGV. The CDR3 length is 14 residues. Unmatched junction bases numbered 6, after V lost 4 bases and J lost 7 bases. The chain's CDR3 is CASSSGGDGGELFF. The CDR3 DNA sequence: TGTGCCAGCAGCTCAGGGGGTGATGGCGGGGAGCTGTTTTTT.

This clonotype was counted only a few times. V gene TRBV12-3 or TRBV12-4 combines with J gene TRBJ1-1, with 7 positions matching TRBD1. The J segment lost 1 base and the V segment lost 5 bases, leaving 7 bases of the junction unmatched. The CDR3 covers 15 residues. CDR3 DNA sequence: TGTGCCAGCAGTGCGAGAGGGGGCTGGAACACTGAAGCTTTCTTT. It encodes CASSARGGWNTEAFF.

J is TRBJ2-3 and V is TRBV11-1; D is unclear. The CDR3 totals 13 residues. The V end lost 4 bases, the J end lost 5 bases, and 10 bases lay between the germline ends. Germline values: CDR1 SGHAT, CDR2 FQDESV (reference sequence). Here the CDR3 reads CASSSSIRDTQYF. The CDR3 nucleotides are TGTGCCAGCAGCTCCTCTATCAGAGATACGCAGTATTTT.

This clonotype occurred many times. The chain has TRBV28 and TRBJ1-3; D gene uncertain. V shed 8 bases and J shed 0 bases, with 11 bases lying between them. Germline V gives CDR1 MDHEN, CDR2 SYDVKM. The CDR3 has 14 residues. The CDR3 sequence: CASGGTGSGNTIYF. CDR3 bases: TGTGCCAGCGGAGGCACCGGCTCTGGAAACACCATATATTTT. Filled out from reference TRBV28 and TRBJ1-3, the complete variable domain reads DVKVTQSSRYLVKRTGEKVFLECVQDMDHENMFWYRQDPGLGLRLIYFSYDVKMKEKGDIPEGYSVSREKKERFSLILESASTNQTSMYLCASGGTGSGNTIYFGEGSWLTVV.

This clonotype was seen ten or more times. The chain combines TRBV6-5 with TRBJ1-2, with D possibly matching TRBD1 (5 bases). V was shortened by 4 bases and J by 5 bases, with 14 bases between the two germline ends. Germline loops: CDR1 MNHEY, CDR2 SVGAGI. This CDR3 spans 14 amino acids. CDR3 DNA: TGTGCCAGCAGTTCCCCGGGACCTTTATATGGCTACACCTTC. It yields the protein CASSSPGPLYGYTF.

The rearrangement links TRBV6-1 to TRBJ1-2; no firm D call. Trimming shortened V by 2 bases and J by 4 bases, and 11 bases separated the two germline ends. Germline V lookup: CDR1 MNHNS, CDR2 SASEGT. CDR3 length equals 14 residues. CDR3 sequence reads: CASSELPEAYGYTF. The CDR3 region has the DNA TGTGCCAGCAGTGAACTCCCCGAGGCCTATGGCTACACCTTC.

This clonotype was seen many times. The chain carries TRBV27 and TRBJ1-1, with TRBD1 matching 9 bases. CDR1 and CDR2 from the germline V gene are MNHEY and SMNVEV (reference sequence). Trimming took 6 bases from V and 5 from J; bases not matched to a gene: 7. The CDR3 sequence is 14 residues long. This chain's CDR3 is CASSLTGGTTEAFF. The CDR3 nucleotides are TGTGCCAGCAGCCTCACAGGGGGCACGACTGAAGCTTTCTTT.

This clonotype occurred many times. The V and J genes are TRBV27 and TRBJ2-7; 8 nucleotides align to TRBD1. The CDR3 spans 17 residues. J lost 3 bases, V lost 5 bases, and 15 bases had no gene match. Germline CDR1 and CDR2: MNHEY and SMNVEV (reference sequence). CDR3 protein: CASSPGPVQGAYYEQYF. CDR3 sequence (DNA): TGTGCCAGCAGTCCGGGACCCGTCCAGGGGGCCTACTACGAGCAGTACTTC.

The chain joins TRBV2 to TRBJ2-7; 8 bases line up with TRBD2. V lost 6 bases to trimming and J lost 3 bases; unmatched junction nucleotides: 10. Germline values: CDR1 SNHLY, CDR2 FYNNEI. The CDR3 is 15 amino acids. The DNA of the CDR3 is TGTGCCAGCAGGCTGACCGGGACTAGTAGCTACGAGCAGTACTTC. Its protein product is CASRLTGTSSYEQYF. Supplemented by reference TRBV2 and TRBJ2-7, the full variable domain reads EPEVTQTPSHQVTQMGQEVILRCVPISNHLYFYWYRQILGQKVEFLVSFYNNEISEKSEIFDDQFSVERPDGSNFTLKIRSTKLEDSAMYFCASRLTGTSSYEQYFGPGTRLTVT.

This clonotype was seen ten or more times. The gene calls are TRBV11-2 and TRBJ2-7, with 13 bases lining up with TRBD2. The CDR3 totals 17 residues. Germline V gene data show CDR1 as SGHAT and CDR2 as FQNNGV. After removal of 3 bases from V and 6 bases from J, the junction contained 11 bases not matched to a gene. CDR3 sequence: CASSFELAGGPLSEQYF. The CDR3 DNA follows: TGTGCCAGCAGCTTCGAACTAGCGGGAGGGCCGTTGAGCGAGCAGTACTTC.

This clonotype was picked up many times. The gene calls are TRBV12-3 or TRBV12-4 and TRBJ1-3; the D gene is possibly TRBD1 (6 bases). This CDR3 contains 14 residues. Trimming removed 7 bases at V and 5 bases at J, with 15 bases between. The CDR3 nucleotides are TGTGCCAGCACCAATCGGACAGAGAGAAACACCATATATTTT. Protein: CASTNRTERNTIYF.

V usage is TRBV7-9 and J usage is TRBJ1-1; the D gene is possibly TRBD1 (5 bases). The length of the CDR3 is 14 residues. V was clipped by 5 bases and J by 10 bases, with 20 bases between them. Germline loops: CDR1 SEHNR, CDR2 FQNEAQ (reference sequence). The CDR3 reads CASSESRGPFTAFF. CDR3 sequence (DNA): TGTGCCAGCAGCGAAAGCCGGGGCCCTTTTACAGCTTTCTTT.

There are a few counts of this clonotype. The V gene is TRBV6-1, the J gene TRBJ2-7, with 8 positions matching TRBD1. The CDR3 sequence is 13 residues long. The V gene end was trimmed by 8 bases and the J gene end by 0 bases; junction bases not matched to a gene: 3. CDR1 is MNHNS and CDR2 is SASEGT in the germline V gene. The CDR3 DNA reads as TGTGCCAGCGGGGGACAGGACTCCTACGAGCAGTACTTC. It yields the protein CASGGQDSYEQYF.

The CDR3 DNA is TGTGCCACCAGCAGAGATCAAGGATTCGGGGAGCTGTTTTTT. Amino acid sequence: CATSRDQGFGELFF. The chain uses TRBV15 and TRBJ2-2; D unclear. The CDR3 loop spans 14 amino acids. V dropped 0 bases and J dropped 7 bases, with 9 bases sitting between them. CDR1 and CDR2 (germline): LNHNV, YYDKDF (reference sequence).

This clonotype appeared many times. The chain is built from TRBV6-1 and TRBJ2-5; D remains unclear. The CDR3 runs to 14 residues. The germline V and J ends were trimmed by 6 bases and 5 bases, with 16 bases remaining between them. Germline values: CDR1 MNHNS, CDR2 SASEGT. CDR3 in amino acids: CASSITPRAETQYF. CDR3 bases: TGTGCCAGCAGCATTACCCCCCGGGCGGAGACCCAGTACTTC.

This clonotype was recorded many times. This chain links TRBV30 with TRBJ1-1; D perhaps matches TRBD1 (5 bases). The CDR3 extends over 15 amino acids. Germline CDR1 GTSNPN, CDR2 SVGIG (reference sequence). The V end was cut by 0 bases, the J end by 5 bases, with 16 bases between. CDR3 protein: CAWSVRIGGGTEAFF. CDR3 coding DNA: TGTGCCTGGAGTGTACGGATCGGCGGGGGAACTGAAGCTTTCTTT.

In its sample, this clonotype was seen many times. The rearrangement uses TRBV14 and TRBJ1-3, with D uncertain. The CDR3 contains 15 residues. Germline loops: CDR1 SGHDN, CDR2 FVKESK. Trimming stripped 0 bases from V and 1 base from J, with 7 bases between. The CDR3 loop is CASSQDGFSGNTIYF. CDR3 in DNA: TGTGCCAGCAGCCAAGATGGGTTTTCTGGAAACACCATATATTTT.

The chain carries TRBV6-2 or TRBV6-3 and TRBJ2-7; a weak D match, TRBD1 (5 bases). With 10 bases removed from V and 0 bases from J, the gap between germline ends came to 13 bases. This CDR3 comprises 13 residues. Germline CDR1 is MNHEY and CDR2 is SVGEGT. The CDR3 reads CATRWGHSYEQYF. The CDR3 bases are TGTGCCACCCGATGGGGCCACTCCTACGAGCAGTACTTC.

This clonotype has at least ten counts. J is TRBJ1-1 and V is TRBV19, with 7 bases matching TRBD1. The CDR3 is 15 amino acids. J was trimmed by 1 base and V by 7 bases; bases with no gene match: 9. Germline V gene data show CDR1 as LNHDA and CDR2 as SQIVND (reference sequence). Here the CDR3 reads CASKGQFGGNTEAFF. The CDR3 nucleotides read TGTGCCAGTAAGGGACAGTTCGGGGGGAACACTGAAGCTTTCTTT.

This clonotype was found many times. The gene calls are TRBV7-2 and TRBJ1-6, with TRBD1 as a possible D gene (5 bases). V was clipped by 3 bases and J by 7 bases, with 19 bases between them. The length of the CDR3 is 17 residues. Germline CDR1 reads SGHTA; CDR2 reads FQGNSA. In nucleotides, the CDR3 is TGTGCCAGCAGCTTTCGGGGCGGGTTCCCCGGGAATTCACCCCTCCACTTT. It translates to CASSFRGGFPGNSPLHF. Using reference TRBV7-2 and TRBJ1-6 for the parts outside the CDR3, the full variable domain is GAGVSQSPSNKVTEKGKDVELRCDPISGHTALYWYRQSLGQGLEFLIYFQGNSAPDKSGLPSDRFSAERTGGSVSTLTIQRTQQEDSAVYLCASSFRGGFPGNSPLHFGNGTRLTVT.

This clonotype was seen many times. The V call is TRBV6-5, the J call TRBJ2-2; TRBD1 is a possible D gene (6 bases). Trimming cost V 3 bases and J 2 bases, with 16 bases left between them. From germline, CDR1 is MNHEY and CDR2 SVGAGI. There are 17 residues in the CDR3. The DNA of the CDR3 is TGTGCCAGCAGTTATAAAGACAGGTCCCTTAACACCGGGGAGCTGTTTTTT. It codes for CASSYKDRSLNTGELFF.

This clonotype came up many times. The V gene is TRBV6-2 or TRBV6-3, the J gene TRBJ2-2; TRBD2 matches 8 bases. The CDR3 consists of 17 residues. V was clipped by 3 bases and J by 3 bases; unmatched bases: 9. Germline V gene data show CDR1 as MNHEY and CDR2 as SVGEGT. CDR3 protein: CASSYRPREDDTGELFF. The CDR3 DNA reads as TGTGCCAGCAGTTATCGTCCGCGGGAGGATGACACCGGGGAGCTGTTTTTT.

This clonotype was observed many times. The rearrangement joins TRBV27 to TRBJ1-1; 7 bases are a match to TRBD1. The CDR3 contains 14 residues. V dropped 2 bases and J dropped 4; count of bases not matched to a gene: 4. The germline CDR1 and CDR2 sequences are MNHEY and SMNVEV (reference sequence). CDR3 DNA sequence: TGTGCCAGCAGTTTACAGGGGGAGCGCACTGAAGCTTTCTTT. Amino acid sequence: CASSLQGERTEAFF.

This clonotype was observed at least ten times. J is TRBJ2-7 and V is TRBV2; D ambiguous. V lost 0 bases and J lost 0, with 12 bases in between. This CDR3 has 16 amino acids. Germline V CDR1 and CDR2: SNHLY, FYNNEI. CDR3 protein: CASSEALGLISYEQYF. The CDR3 bases are TGTGCCAGCAGTGAAGCGCTTGGGTTAATCTCCTACGAGCAGTACTTC.

At least ten counts were recorded for this clonotype. V is TRBV4-3 and J is TRBJ2-5, with 10 positions matching TRBD2. The V gene end was trimmed by 0 bases and the J gene end by 4 bases; junction bases not matched to a gene: 8. Germline CDR1 reads LGHNA; CDR2 reads YSLEER. The CDR3 contains 17 residues. CDR3 in DNA: TGCGCCAGCAGCCAAGACCAGACGAGCGGGAGGGGAGAGACCCAGTACTTC. Amino acid sequence: CASSQDQTSGRGETQYF.

At least ten counts were recorded for this clonotype. This chain joins TRBV29-1 and TRBJ1-3; D ambiguous. The V gene's germline CDR1 is SQVTM and CDR2 ANQGSEA. This CDR3 is built from 13 residues. Trimming removed 5 bases from V and 2 bases from J, with 10 bases in between. This CDR3 is CSVSQNPGNTIYF. The CDR3 DNA sequence: TGCAGCGTTTCCCAAAACCCTGGAAACACCATATATTTT.

This clonotype was found many times. The chain couples TRBV12-3 or TRBV12-4 to TRBJ1-2, with D unclear. Deletions cut 6 bases from V and 7 bases from J, with 6 bases between. The CDR3 consists of 10 residues. Written as DNA, the CDR3 is TGTGCCAGCAGCGGTGGTGGCTACACCTTC. This encodes CASSGGGYTF.

V usage is TRBV12-3 or TRBV12-4 and J usage is TRBJ1-2, with 11 bases aligning to TRBD1. The length of the CDR3 is 13 residues. J gave up 8 bases and V 5 bases, and 4 bases lay outside the gene matches. CDR3 loop: CASSGTGGEGYTF. The CDR3 region has the DNA TGTGCCAGCAGTGGGACAGGGGGGGAAGGCTACACCTTC.

This clonotype was seen repeatedly, ten times or more. CDR3: CASSTRGNTEAFF. CDR3 DNA: TGTGCCAGTAGTACCAGGGGAAACACTGAAGCTTTCTTT. The chain links TRBV19 to TRBJ1-1; tentative D call: TRBD1 (6 bases). The CDR3 consists of 13 residues. With 4 bases removed from V and 2 bases from J, the gap between germline ends came to 8 bases. From germline, CDR1 is LNHDA and CDR2 SQIVND (reference sequence).

This clonotype has ten or more counts. This sequence joins TRBV6-1 and TRBJ1-5; tentative D call: TRBD1 (6 bases). Germline V CDR1 and CDR2: MNHNS, SASEGT. V was trimmed by 6 bases and J by 5 bases, leaving 17 bases between them. CDR3 length: 15 amino acids. CDR3 sequence: CASSPGGGLHQPQHF. Written as DNA, the CDR3 is TGTGCCAGCAGCCCGGGCGGGGGGCTCCATCAGCCCCAGCATTTT.

This clonotype was seen repeatedly, ten times or more. The chain couples TRBV6-2 or TRBV6-3 to TRBJ1-1; D might be TRBD1 (6 bases). This CDR3 contains 15 residues. Trimming removed 7 bases at V and 1 base at J, with 16 bases between. Germline V gene sequence: CDR1 MNHEY, CDR2 SVGEGT. CDR3 loop: CASTQQGAGNTEAFF. CDR3 bases: TGTGCCAGCACGCAACAGGGAGCAGGGAACACTGAAGCTTTCTTT.

The chain couples TRBV12-3 or TRBV12-4 to TRBJ2-2; 7 nucleotides line up with TRBD1. V dropped 6 bases and J dropped 5; count of bases not matched to a gene: 9. The CDR3 runs to 15 residues. The CDR3 reads CASSLGDRATGELFF. The CDR3 nucleotides read TGTGCCAGCAGCCTTGGTGACAGGGCTACCGGGGAGCTGTTTTTT.